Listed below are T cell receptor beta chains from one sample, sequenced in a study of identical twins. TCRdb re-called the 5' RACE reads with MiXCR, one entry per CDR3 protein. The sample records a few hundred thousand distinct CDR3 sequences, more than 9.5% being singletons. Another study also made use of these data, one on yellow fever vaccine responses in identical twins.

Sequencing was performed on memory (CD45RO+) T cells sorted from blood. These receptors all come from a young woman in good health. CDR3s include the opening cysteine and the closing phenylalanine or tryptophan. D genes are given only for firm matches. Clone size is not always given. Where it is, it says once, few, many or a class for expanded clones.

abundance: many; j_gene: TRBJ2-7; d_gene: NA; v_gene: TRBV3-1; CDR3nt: TGTGCCAGCAGCCAAGCGGGGGCCGGAGGGGAGCAGTACTTC; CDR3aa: CASSQAGAGGEQYF
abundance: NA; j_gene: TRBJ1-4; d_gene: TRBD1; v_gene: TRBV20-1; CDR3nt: TGCAGCAGCGGGACAGCTAATGAAAAACTGTTTTTT; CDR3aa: CSSGTANEKLFF
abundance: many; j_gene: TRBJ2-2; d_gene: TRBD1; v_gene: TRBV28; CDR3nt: TGTGCCAGCAGTCCAGGGGGCACCGGGGAGCTGTTTTTT; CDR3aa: CASSPGGTGELFF
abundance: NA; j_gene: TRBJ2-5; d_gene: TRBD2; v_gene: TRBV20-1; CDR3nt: TGCAGTGTCAAGACCCCCCGGCGGGAGGATTCCATCCAAGAGACCCAGTACTTC; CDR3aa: CSVKTPRREDSIQETQYF
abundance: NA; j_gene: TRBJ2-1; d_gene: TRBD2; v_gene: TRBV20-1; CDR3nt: TGCAGTGTTAAGCGGGGGGGCCTCCGCCACGGTTCCTACAATGAGCAGTTCTTC; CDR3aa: CSVKRGGLRHGSYNEQFF
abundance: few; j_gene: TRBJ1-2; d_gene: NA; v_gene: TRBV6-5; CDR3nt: TGTGCCAGCAGTTACATACAAAGCGGTGGCTACACCTTC; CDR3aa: CASSYIQSGGYTF
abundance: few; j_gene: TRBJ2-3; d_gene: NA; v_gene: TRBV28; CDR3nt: TGTGCCAGCCGAGAAGCAGGAGATACGCAGTATTTT; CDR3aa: CASREAGDTQYF
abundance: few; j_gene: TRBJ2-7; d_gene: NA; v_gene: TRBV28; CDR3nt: TGTGCCAGCAGTCCCGGGGGGCCATCAGCCTACGAGCAGTACTTC; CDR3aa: CASSPGGPSAYEQYF
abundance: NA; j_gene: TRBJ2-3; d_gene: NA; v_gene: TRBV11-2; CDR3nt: TGTGCCAGCAGCTTAGACCAGGGTTTGTACACAGATACGCAGTATTTT; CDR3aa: CASSLDQGLYTDTQYF
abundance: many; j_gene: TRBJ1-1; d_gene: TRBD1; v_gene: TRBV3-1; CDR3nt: TGTGCCAGCAGTCAAAAACATCGGACAGGGTACACTGAAGCTTTCTTT; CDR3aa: CASSQKHRTGYTEAFF
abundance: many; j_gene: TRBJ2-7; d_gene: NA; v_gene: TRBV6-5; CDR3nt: TGTGCCAGCAGTTGGCTCGGGTTGTACTACGAGCAGTACTTC; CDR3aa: CASSWLGLYYEQYF
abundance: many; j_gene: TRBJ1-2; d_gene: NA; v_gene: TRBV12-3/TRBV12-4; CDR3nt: TGTGCCAGCAGTTTAGACGGCTATGGCTACACCTTC; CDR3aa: CASSLDGYGYTF
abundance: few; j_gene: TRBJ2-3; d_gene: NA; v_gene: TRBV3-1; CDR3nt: TGTGCCAGCAGCCAAGCCAACGTCCGCACAGATACGCAGTATTTT; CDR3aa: CASSQANVRTDTQYF
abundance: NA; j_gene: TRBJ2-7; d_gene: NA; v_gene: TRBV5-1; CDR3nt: TGCGCCAGCAGCTTACTCGGCGAGTGGTACTTC; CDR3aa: CASSLLGEWYF
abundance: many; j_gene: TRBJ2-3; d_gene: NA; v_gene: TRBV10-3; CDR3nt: TGTGCCATCAGGGACAGTGGGGGCACAGATACGCAGTATTTT; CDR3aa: CAIRDSGGTDTQYF
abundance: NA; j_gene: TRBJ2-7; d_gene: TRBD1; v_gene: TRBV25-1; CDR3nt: TGTGCCAGCACCAGGGGGCTCGAGCAGTACTTC; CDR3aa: CASTRGLEQYF
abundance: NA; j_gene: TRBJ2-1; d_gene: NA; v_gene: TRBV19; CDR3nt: TGTGCCAGTAGTATCCTCGGGACAGAGCAGTTCTTC; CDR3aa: CASSILGTEQFF
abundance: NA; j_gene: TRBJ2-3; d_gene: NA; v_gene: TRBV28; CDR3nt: TGTGCCAGCAGTTCTGAGGAACCCGTAGATACGCAGTATTTT; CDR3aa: CASSSEEPVDTQYF
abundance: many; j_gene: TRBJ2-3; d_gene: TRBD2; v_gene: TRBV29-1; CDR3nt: TGCAGCGTTGATGCGGGGGGAACAGATACGCAGTATTTT; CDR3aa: CSVDAGGTDTQYF
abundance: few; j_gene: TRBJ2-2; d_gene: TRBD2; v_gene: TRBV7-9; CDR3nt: TGTGCCAGCAGCTTAGCTCAGGGGACTAGAGGCGCCGGGGAGCTGTTTTTT; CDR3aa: CASSLAQGTRGAGELFF
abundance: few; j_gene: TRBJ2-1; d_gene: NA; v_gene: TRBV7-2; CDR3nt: TGTGCCAGCAGCTTAAACCCTAGAATCAATGAGCAGTTCTTC; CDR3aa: CASSLNPRINEQFF
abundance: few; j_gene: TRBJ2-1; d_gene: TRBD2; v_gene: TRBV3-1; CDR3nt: TGTGCCAGCAGCCAAACTAGCGGGGGGGTTTTTGAGCAGTTCTTC; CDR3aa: CASSQTSGGVFEQFF
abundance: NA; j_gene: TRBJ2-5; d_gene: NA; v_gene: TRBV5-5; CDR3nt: TGTGCCAGCAGCTACGACGGGCGGGGTTTGGAGACCCAGTACTTC; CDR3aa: CASSYDGRGLETQYF
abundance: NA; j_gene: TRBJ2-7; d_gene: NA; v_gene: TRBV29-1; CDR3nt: TGCAGCGTTGTTGGGGGCAGAAGTTACGAGCAGTACTTC; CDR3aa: CSVVGGRSYEQYF